The clone carrying this T cell receptor beta chain showed up just a few times. The CDR3 ends on some other residue instead of the conserved phenylalanine or tryptophan, so this is likely a read error. The sample belongs to a study of T-cell reconstitution after alpha-beta-depleted transplantation in children. The CDR3 consists of 17 residues. V lost 6 bases to trimming and J lost 4 bases; unmatched junction nucleotides: 15. Molecular barcoding with unique molecular identifiers was used for the TCRbeta library. Via MiXCR, TCRdb re-called the PCR reads, giving one row per CDR3 protein. This sample carries around 370,000 distinct CDR3 sequences, approximately 10% of them seen once, and the ten largest clones take about 2.3%.

The sequence was collected from a human donor who donated a stem cell graft to a child with acute lymphoblastic leukemia. The gene calls are TRBV12-3 or TRBV12-4 and TRBJ1-1; 9 bases are a match to TRBD1. The sample consisted of PBMCs from the stem cell graft donor, taken from the stem cell graft. CDR3 sequence reads: CASRSPRDRVWGTEAFS. DNA for the CDR3: TGTGCCAGCAGATCCCCCCGGGACAGGGTGTGGGGCACTGAAGCTTTCTCT.